One and the same sample provided the 4 T cell receptor beta chains below, sequenced in a study of blood T cell repertoires in COVID-19. Clones were sequenced by immunoSEQ multiplex PCR, and TCRdb holds only the in-frame ones, with some missing. The table shows some 350,000 clones, with about 89% occurring only once. Sequenced sample: peripheral blood. The origin of the receptors is a woman aged 50 to 65 with COVID-19, enrolled during active disease.

This clone was counted a single time. This chain uses TRBV11-2 with TRBJ2-7, with 7 bases identical to TRBD2. Germline CDR1 and CDR2: SGHAT and FQNNGV. Trimming cost V 8 bases and J 2 bases; bases outside gene matches: 3. The length of the CDR3 is 12 residues. In DNA, the CDR3 is TGTGCCAGCTCCGGGGGGACCTACGAGCAGTACTTC. It translates to CASSGGTYEQYF.

This chain uses TRBV3-1 (or the pseudogene TRBV3-2) with TRBJ1-2, with 8 nucleotides matching TRBD1. There are 16 residues in the CDR3. Germline CDR1 is LGHDT and CDR2 is YNNKEL (reference sequence). The ends lost 4 bases at V and 2 bases at J; junction bases unmatched: 9. The CDR3 nucleotides are TGTGCCAGCAGCCCCTCCCTGGACAGGGTCAACTATGGCTACACCTTC. Translation gives CASSPSLDRVNYGYTF.

This chain connects TRBV14 to TRBJ2-7; 15 bases agree with TRBD2. This CDR3 spans 23 amino acids. Trimming removed 0 bases from V and 0 bases from J; junction bases left unmatched: 18. Germline lookup yields CDR1 SGHDN and CDR2 FVKESK. CDR3 protein: CASSQDIVQERTSGRAISYEQYF. DNA for the CDR3: TGTGCCAGCAGCCAAGATATTGTACAGGAAAGGACTAGCGGGAGGGCCATCTCCTACGAGCAGTACTTC. The entire variable domain, with the rest obtained from reference TRBV14 and TRBJ2-7, is as follows: EAGVTQFPSHSVIEKGQTVTLRCDPISGHDNLYWYRRVMGKEIKFLLHFVKESKQDESGMPNNRFLAERTGGTYSTLKVQPAELEDSGVYFCASSQDIVQERTSGRAISYEQYFGPGTRLTVT.

The chain has TRBV4-1 and TRBJ2-1; perhaps TRBD1 as D (6 bases). Germline V gives CDR1 MGHRA, CDR2 YSYEKL. V dropped 4 bases and J dropped 0 bases, with 16 bases sitting between them. This CDR3 is 17 amino acids long. The CDR3 loop is CASSPSDGGSSYNEQFF. The CDR3 region has the DNA TGCGCCAGCAGCCCGTCTGATGGGGGCAGCTCCTACAATGAGCAGTTCTTC.